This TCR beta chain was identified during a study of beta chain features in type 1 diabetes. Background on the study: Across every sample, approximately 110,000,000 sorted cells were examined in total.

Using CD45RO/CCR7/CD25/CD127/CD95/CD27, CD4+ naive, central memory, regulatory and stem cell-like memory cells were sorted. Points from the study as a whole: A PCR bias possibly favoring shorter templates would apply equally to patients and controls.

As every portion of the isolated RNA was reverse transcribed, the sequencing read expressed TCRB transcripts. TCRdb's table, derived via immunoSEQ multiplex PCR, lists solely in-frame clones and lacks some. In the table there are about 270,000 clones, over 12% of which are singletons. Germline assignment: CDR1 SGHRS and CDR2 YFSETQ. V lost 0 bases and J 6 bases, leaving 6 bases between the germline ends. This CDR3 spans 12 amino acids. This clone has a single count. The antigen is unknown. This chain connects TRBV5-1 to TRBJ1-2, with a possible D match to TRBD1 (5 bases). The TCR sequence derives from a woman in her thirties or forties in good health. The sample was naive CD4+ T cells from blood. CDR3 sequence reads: CASSLEGHGYTF. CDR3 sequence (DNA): TGCGCCAGCAGCTTGGAGGGGCATGGCTACACCTTC. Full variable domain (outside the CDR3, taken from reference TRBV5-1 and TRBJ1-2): KAGVTQTPRYLIKTRGQQVTLSCSPISGHRSVSWYQQTPGQGLQFLFEYFSETQRNKGNFPGRFSGRQFSNSRSEMNVSTLELGDSALYLCASSLEGHGYTFGSGTRLTVV.